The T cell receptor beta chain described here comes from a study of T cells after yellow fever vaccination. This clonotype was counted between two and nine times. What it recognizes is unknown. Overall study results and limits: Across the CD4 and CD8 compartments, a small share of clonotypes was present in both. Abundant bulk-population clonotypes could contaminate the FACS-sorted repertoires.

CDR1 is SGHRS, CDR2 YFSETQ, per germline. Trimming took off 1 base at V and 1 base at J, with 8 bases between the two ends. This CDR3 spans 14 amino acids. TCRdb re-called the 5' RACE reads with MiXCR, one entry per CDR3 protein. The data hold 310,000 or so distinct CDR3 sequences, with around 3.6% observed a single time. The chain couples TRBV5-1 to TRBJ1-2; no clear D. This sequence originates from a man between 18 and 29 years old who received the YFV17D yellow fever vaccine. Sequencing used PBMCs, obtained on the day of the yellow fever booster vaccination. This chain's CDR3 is CASSLNGNNYGYTF. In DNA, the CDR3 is TGCGCCAGCAGCTTGAACGGCAATAACTATGGCTACACCTTC.